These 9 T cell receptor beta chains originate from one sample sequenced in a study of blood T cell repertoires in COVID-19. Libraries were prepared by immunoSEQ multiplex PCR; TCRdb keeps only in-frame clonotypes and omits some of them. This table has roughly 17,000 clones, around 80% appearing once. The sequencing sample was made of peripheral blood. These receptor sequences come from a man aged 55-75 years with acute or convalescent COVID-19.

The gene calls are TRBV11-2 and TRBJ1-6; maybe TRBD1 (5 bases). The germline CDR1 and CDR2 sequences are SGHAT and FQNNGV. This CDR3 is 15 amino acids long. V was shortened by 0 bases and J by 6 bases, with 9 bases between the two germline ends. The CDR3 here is CASSLEGALNSPLHF. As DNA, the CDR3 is TGTGCCAGCAGCTTAGAAGGGGCGCTTAATTCACCCCTCCACTTT.

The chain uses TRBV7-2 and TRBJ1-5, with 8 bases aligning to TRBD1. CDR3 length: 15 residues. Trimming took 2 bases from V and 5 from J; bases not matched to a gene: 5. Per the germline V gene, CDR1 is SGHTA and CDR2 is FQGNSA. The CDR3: CASSLRQGRDQPQHF. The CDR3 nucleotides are TGTGCCAGCAGCTTACGACAGGGGCGAGATCAGCCCCAGCATTTT. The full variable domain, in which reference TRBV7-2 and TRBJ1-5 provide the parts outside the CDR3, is GAGVSQSPSNKVTEKGKDVELRCDPISGHTALYWYRQSLGQGLEFLIYFQGNSAPDKSGLPSDRFSAERTGGSVSTLTIQRTQQEDSAVYLCASSLRQGRDQPQHFGDGTRLSIL.

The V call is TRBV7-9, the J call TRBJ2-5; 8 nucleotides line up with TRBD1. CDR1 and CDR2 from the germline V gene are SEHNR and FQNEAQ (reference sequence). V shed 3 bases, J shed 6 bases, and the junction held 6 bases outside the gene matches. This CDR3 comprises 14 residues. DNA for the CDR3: TGTGCCAGCAGCTTCCCGACAGGGGCGAAGACCCAGTACTTC. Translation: CASSFPTGAKTQYF.

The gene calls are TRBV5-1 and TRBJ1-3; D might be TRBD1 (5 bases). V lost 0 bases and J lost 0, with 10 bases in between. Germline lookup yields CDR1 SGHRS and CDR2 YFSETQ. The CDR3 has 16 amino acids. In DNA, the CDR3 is TGCGCCAGCAGCTTGGCAGGGCGGTCCTCTGGAAACACCATATATTTT. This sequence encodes CASSLAGRSSGNTIYF.

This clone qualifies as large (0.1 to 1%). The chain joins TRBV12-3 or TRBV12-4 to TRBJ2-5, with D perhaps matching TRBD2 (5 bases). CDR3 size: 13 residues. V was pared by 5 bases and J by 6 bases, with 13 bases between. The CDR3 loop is CASSATSWQTQYF. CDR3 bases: TGTGCCAGCAGTGCCACTAGTTGGCAGACCCAGTACTTC.

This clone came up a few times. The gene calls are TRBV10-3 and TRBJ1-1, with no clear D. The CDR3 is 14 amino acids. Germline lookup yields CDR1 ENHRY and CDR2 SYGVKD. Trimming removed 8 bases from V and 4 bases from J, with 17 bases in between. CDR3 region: CAIRESGGFTEAFF. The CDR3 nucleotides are TGTGCCATCCGGGAGAGTGGAGGATTCACTGAAGCTTTCTTT.

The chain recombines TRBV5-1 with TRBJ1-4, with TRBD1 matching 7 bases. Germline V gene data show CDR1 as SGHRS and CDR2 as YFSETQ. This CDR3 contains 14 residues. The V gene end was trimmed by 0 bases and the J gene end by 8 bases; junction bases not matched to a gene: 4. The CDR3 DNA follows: TGCGCCAGCAGCTTGGAGGGGGCAGACGAAAAACTGTTTTTT. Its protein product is CASSLEGADEKLFF.

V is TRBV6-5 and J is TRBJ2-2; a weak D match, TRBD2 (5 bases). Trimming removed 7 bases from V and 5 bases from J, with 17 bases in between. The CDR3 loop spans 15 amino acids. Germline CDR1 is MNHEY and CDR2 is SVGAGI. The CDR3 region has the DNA TGTGCCAGCACCGAGGGTACAGCCTTAACCGGGGAGCTGTTTTTT. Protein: CASTEGTALTGELFF.

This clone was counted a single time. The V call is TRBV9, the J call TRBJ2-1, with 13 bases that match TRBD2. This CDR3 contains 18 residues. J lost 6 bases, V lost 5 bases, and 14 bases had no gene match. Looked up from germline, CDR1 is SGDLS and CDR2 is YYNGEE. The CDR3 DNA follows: TGTGCCAGCAGTCGCGGGACTAGCGGGGCAATAGAGGGCAATGAGCAGTTCTTC. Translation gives CASSRGTSGAIEGNEQFF.